This T cell receptor (beta chain) is drawn from a study of identical twins. The V and J ends lost 5 bases and 1 base respectively, with 8 bases between them. CDR1 DFQATT and CDR2 SNEGSKA come from the germline V gene (reference sequence). The CDR3 totals 12 residues. TCRdb independently ran MiXCR on the 5' RACE reads; one entry per CDR3 protein. Of 1.5 million or so distinct CDR3 sequences in the sample, less than 35% are singletons; the top ten hold about 0.25%. This TCR came from a newborn girl in good health. The chain employs TRBV20-1 and TRBJ2-5; D ambiguous. Sequences were obtained from cord blood. CDR3 protein: CSAPAVQETQYF. The CDR3 region has the DNA TGCAGTGCTCCAGCAGTCCAAGAGACCCAGTACTTC.